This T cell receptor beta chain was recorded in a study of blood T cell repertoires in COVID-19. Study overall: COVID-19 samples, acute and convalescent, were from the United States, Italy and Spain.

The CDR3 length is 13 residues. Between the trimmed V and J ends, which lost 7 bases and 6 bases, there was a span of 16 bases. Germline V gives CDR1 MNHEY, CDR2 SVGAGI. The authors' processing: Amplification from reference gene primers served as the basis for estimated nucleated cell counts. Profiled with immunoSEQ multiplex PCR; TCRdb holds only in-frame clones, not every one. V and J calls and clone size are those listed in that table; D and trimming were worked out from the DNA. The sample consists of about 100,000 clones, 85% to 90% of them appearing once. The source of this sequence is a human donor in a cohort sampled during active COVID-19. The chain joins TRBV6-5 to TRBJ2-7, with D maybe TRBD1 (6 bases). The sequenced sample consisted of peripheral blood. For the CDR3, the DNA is TGTGCCAGCACCACAGGGCCCTCAAGCGAGCAGTACTTC. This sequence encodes CASTTGPSSEQYF.